The 24 T cell receptor beta chains given below trace back to one sample, sequenced in a study of control samples from healthy donors and cancer patients. This table comes from immunoSEQ multiplex PCR, and its TCRdb copy is limited to in-frame clones, with some not included. Among tens of thousands of clones listed, around 90% were seen once. Sequencing was performed on PBMCs. These receptors originate from a woman aged 55-69 years with head and neck cancer.

This chain uses TRBV11-2 with TRBJ2-1, with TRBD2 identical over 15 bases. This CDR3 comprises 19 residues. V trimming: 1 base; J trimming: 7 bases; junction bases outside the gene matches: 11. Germline V gene data show CDR1 as SGHAT and CDR2 as FQNNGV. The CDR3 DNA reads TGTGCCAGCAGCTTAGGAGGACTAGCGGGAGGGCCCTTCGTTAATGAGCAGTTCTTC. Protein: CASSLGGLAGGPFVNEQFF.

The sample holds one count of this clone. The CDR3: CASSMDRGQEKLFF. The CDR3 nucleotides are TGTGCCAGTAGTATGGACAGGGGGCAGGAAAAACTGTTTTTT. The J gene is TRBJ1-4, the V gene TRBV19; TRBD1 aligns across 11 bases. This CDR3 has 14 amino acids. Trimming at V came to 3 bases and at J to 8 bases, leaving 2 bases not matched to a gene. CDR1 is LNHDA and CDR2 is SQIVND in the germline V gene (reference sequence).

This clone has just one count. The V call is TRBV5-1, the J call TRBJ1-1; TRBD1 might be the D (5 bases). The CDR3 has 16 residues. V was clipped by 2 bases and J by 5 bases, with 19 bases between them. CDR1 and CDR2 from the germline V gene are SGHRS and YFSETQ. The CDR3 DNA reads as TGCGCCAGCAGCTTTAGACGAAGCAGGGCAGTAACTGAAGCTTTCTTT. Amino acids: CASSFRRSRAVTEAFF.

This chain connects TRBV5-1 to TRBJ2-5; 12 positions agree with TRBD2. Germline V lookup: CDR1 SGHRS, CDR2 YFSETQ. V dropped 4 bases and J dropped 4; count of bases not matched to a gene: 8. The CDR3 has 16 amino acids. CDR3 amino acids: CASSGLAGGPSETQYF. The CDR3 nucleotides are TGCGCCAGCAGCGGCCTAGCGGGAGGGCCATCAGAGACCCAGTACTTC.

CDR3 sequence (DNA): TGTGCCAGTAGTAAGAGGACAGGGGATTGGGCGAACACCGGGGAGCTGTTTTTT. Translating gives CASSKRTGDWANTGELFF. The chain has TRBV19 and TRBJ2-2; TRBD1 matches at 9 bases. Germline V CDR1 and CDR2: LNHDA, SQIVND (reference sequence). V shed 4 bases and J 0 bases; nucleotides not matched to a gene: 9. This CDR3 region has 18 residues.

The CDR3 loop reads CASSLPRGRAGNEQFF. CDR3 nucleotides: TGTGCCAGCAGCCTCCCTCGCGGGAGGGCAGGGAATGAGCAGTTCTTC. This sequence joins TRBV5-8 and TRBJ2-1, with 9 bases that match TRBD2. V was pared by 4 bases and J by 7 bases, with 12 bases of the junction left unmatched. The germline CDR1 and CDR2 sequences are SGHTS and YDEGEE. This CDR3 contains 16 residues.

The chain uses TRBV5-6 and TRBJ2-7, with 11 bases matching TRBD2. The germline CDR1 and CDR2 sequences are SGHDT and YYEEEE. This CDR3 has 13 amino acids. Trimming at V came to 9 bases and at J to 2 bases, leaving 4 bases not matched to a gene. CDR3 loop: CATRLAGTYEQYF. As DNA, the CDR3 is TGTGCCACCCGACTAGCGGGAACCTACGAGCAGTACTTC.

This chain connects TRBV5-4 to TRBJ2-7; TRBD2 matches at 7 bases. The CDR3 totals 12 residues. Looked up from germline, CDR1 is SGHNT and CDR2 is YYREEE (reference sequence). Unmatched junction bases numbered 3, after V lost 3 bases and J lost 6 bases. The CDR3, as DNA: TGTGCCAGCAGCTCCCGCGGGGGCGAGCAGTACTTC. The encoded protein is CASSSRGGEQYF.

The chain carries TRBV5-1 and TRBJ2-2; 12 positions agree with TRBD2. From germline, CDR1 is SGHRS and CDR2 YFSETQ. The CDR3 contains 18 residues. J lost 7 bases, V lost 4 bases, and 14 bases had no gene match. The CDR3 bases are TGCGCCAGCAGCCCAAGCCTTTCTAGCGGGAGGGCGGACGGGGAGCTGTTTTTT. This codes for CASSPSLSSGRADGELFF.

This chain uses TRBV3-1 (or the pseudogene TRBV3-2) with TRBJ2-2; 14 positions match TRBD2. The CDR3 runs to 17 residues. Germline CDR1 is LGHDT and CDR2 is YNNKEL (reference sequence). V dropped 2 bases and J dropped 9; count of bases not matched to a gene: 8. CDR3 bases: TGTGCCAGCAGCCAAACCCGACTAGCGGGAGGGTACCGGGAGCTGTTTTTT. Amino acid sequence: CASSQTRLAGGYRELFF.

CDR3 nucleotide sequence: TGTGCCAGCAATCTAGCGGGGTCCTACAATGAGCAGTTCTTC. This codes for CASNLAGSYNEQFF. The genes are TRBV2 and TRBJ2-1, with 9 bases lining up with TRBD2. The germline V gene has CDR1 SNHLY and CDR2 FYNNEI. V dropped 7 bases and J dropped 1; count of bases not matched to a gene: 2. The CDR3 runs to 14 residues. Full variable domain (rest looked up from reference TRBV2 and TRBJ2-1): EPEVTQTPSHQVTQMGQEVILRCVPISNHLYFYWYRQILGQKVEFLVSFYNNEISEKSEIFDDQFSVERPDGSNFTLKIRSTKLEDSAMYFCASNLAGSYNEQFFGPGTRLTVL.

The rearrangement joins TRBV19 to TRBJ2-3; 11 nucleotides match TRBD2. The CDR3 is 14 amino acids. The V gene end was trimmed by 6 bases and the J gene end by 5 bases; junction bases not matched to a gene: 4. Germline CDR1 is LNHDA and CDR2 is SQIVND (reference sequence). CDR3 region: CASSVTSGIDTQYF. CDR3 DNA sequence: TGTGCCAGTAGCGTGACTAGCGGGATAGATACGCAGTATTTT.

The chain is built from TRBV5-1 and TRBJ2-7, with TRBD2 matching over 11 bases. J gave up 3 bases and V 5 bases, and 7 bases lay outside the gene matches. Germline V gene data show CDR1 as SGHRS and CDR2 as YFSETQ. The CDR3 extends over 15 amino acids. This chain's CDR3 is CASRPGLAGYYEQYF. The DNA for the CDR3 is TGCGCCAGCAGGCCTGGACTAGCGGGTTACTACGAGCAGTACTTC.

The table lists this clone with a few counts. V and J are TRBV5-1 and TRBJ2-7, with TRBD2 as a possible D gene (6 bases). V was clipped by 3 bases and J by 3 bases, with 13 bases between them. Germline assignment: CDR1 SGHRS and CDR2 YFSETQ. The CDR3 loop spans 14 amino acids. The CDR3 spells CASSSSAGNYEQYF. In nucleotides, the CDR3 is TGCGCCAGCAGCTCGAGTGCGGGGAACTACGAGCAGTACTTC.

The chain combines TRBV18 with TRBJ2-1; 8 bases agree with TRBD1. This CDR3 region has 15 residues. V lost 6 bases and J lost 0; bases outside the gene matches: 4. Germline loops: CDR1 KGHSH, CDR2 LQKENI. The CDR3 nucleotides read TGTGCCAGCTCTCCCGGGACAGGCTCCTACAATGAGCAGTTCTTC. Its protein product is CASSPGTGSYNEQFF.

The chain has TRBV5-1 and TRBJ2-7; the D gene could be TRBD1 or TRBD2 (5 bases each). The CDR3 is 15 amino acids. The germline CDR1 and CDR2 sequences are SGHRS and YFSETQ. Trimming pared 4 bases from V and 7 bases from J, leaving 21 bases between. The CDR3 loop reads CASSERTGRLGEQYF. The CDR3 DNA follows: TGCGCCAGCAGCGAGAGAACGGGACGCCTTGGGGAGCAGTACTTC. Full variable domain (rest looked up from reference TRBV5-1 and TRBJ2-7): KAGVTQTPRYLIKTRGQQVTLSCSPISGHRSVSWYQQTPGQGLQFLFEYFSETQRNKGNFPGRFSGRQFSNSRSEMNVSTLELGDSALYLCASSERTGRLGEQYFGPGTRLTVT.

The chain recombines TRBV18 with TRBJ2-3; D unresolved. The CDR3 is 11 amino acids. V was clipped by 2 bases and J by 5 bases, with 2 bases between them. Germline CDR1 is KGHSH and CDR2 is LQKENI. CDR3 sequence: CASSPGDTQYF. The CDR3 DNA is TGTGCCAGCTCACCAGGAGATACGCAGTATTTT.

The chain recombines TRBV4-3 with TRBJ2-1; the D is unclear. Trimming stripped 0 bases from V and 0 bases from J, with 9 bases between. Germline loops: CDR1 LGHNA, CDR2 YSLEER. The CDR3 runs 16 residues. DNA of the CDR3: TGCGCCAGCAGCCAAGAACGGGCTGCCTCCTACAATGAGCAGTTCTTC. Encoded protein: CASSQERAASYNEQFF.

The CDR3 coding sequence is TGTGCCAGCCCCACCACCGGGACAGGGGCCCGAGCCAAAAACATTCAGTACTTC. It encodes CASPTTGTGARAKNIQYF. This chain uses TRBV28 with TRBJ2-4, with 10 positions matching TRBD1. The V segment lost 8 bases and the J segment 0 bases; nucleotides outside the gene matches: 13. Germline-derived CDR1 and CDR2 are MDHEN and SYDVKM. This CDR3 is built from 18 residues.

The gene calls are TRBV15 and TRBJ2-1, with D unresolved. From germline, CDR1 is LNHNV and CDR2 YYDKDF (reference sequence). There are 15 residues in the CDR3. V lost 1 base and J lost 4, with 11 bases in between. This CDR3 is CATSRVRGDYNEQFF. The CDR3, as DNA: TGTGCCACCAGCAGAGTTCGCGGAGATTACAATGAGCAGTTCTTC.

This clone came up once. V is TRBV5-1 and J is TRBJ2-5; D uncertain. There are 14 residues in the CDR3. Deletions cut 1 base from V and 2 bases from J, with 9 bases between. The germline V gene encodes CDR1 SGHRS and CDR2 YFSETQ. Here the CDR3 reads CASSLNSLQETQYF. The CDR3 DNA reads TGCGCCAGCAGCTTGAATTCACTACAAGAGACCCAGTACTTC.

Only one count was recorded for this clone. This sequence joins TRBV27 and TRBJ2-2, with D possibly being TRBD2 (6 bases). This CDR3 region has 14 residues. Per germline, CDR1 MNHEY and CDR2 SMNVEV (reference sequence). Trimming stripped 7 bases from V and 3 bases from J, with 12 bases between. CDR3 protein: CASTRDLYTGELFF. The CDR3 region has the DNA TGTGCCAGCACGCGGGACCTTTACACCGGGGAGCTGTTTTTT.

This clone came up once. V and J are TRBV7-2 and TRBJ2-5; unclear D gene. This CDR3 has 11 amino acids. Looked up from germline, CDR1 is SGHTA and CDR2 is FQGNSA. Trimming removed 3 bases at V and 5 bases at J, with 4 bases between. The CDR3 bases are TGTGCCAGCAGCTTTACGGAGACCCAGTACTTC. This codes for CASSFTETQYF.

This chain connects TRBV29-1 to TRBJ2-2; D is possibly TRBD1 (5 bases). Per the germline V gene, CDR1 is SQVTM and CDR2 is ANQGSEA. The CDR3 covers 14 residues. V dropped 3 bases and J dropped 3 bases, with 11 bases sitting between them. CDR3 DNA: TGCAGCGTTGACCAGGGTTTGGACACCGGGGAGCTGTTTTTT. It is translated as CSVDQGLDTGELFF.